This record looks at one T cell receptor (beta chain) sequence and its context. This sample is part of a study of shared clonotypes between healthy human individuals. Sequencing was performed with immunoSEQ multiplex PCR; in TCRdb, only in-frame clones are kept and a portion is missing. The table has some 480,000 clones, 65% to 80% seen once. The clonotype comes from a woman between 35 and 50 years old in good health. Some clones in this sample may be carry-over from other donors' samples. Input material: PBMCs.

CDR3: CASSKWVSGLLSQSSTDTQYF. CDR3 in DNA: TGTGCCAGCAGTAAATGGGTTAGCGGTCTTTTGAGTCAAAGTAGCACAGATACGCAGTATTTT. J is TRBJ2-3 and V is TRBV27; D is perhaps TRBD2 (6 bases). Deletions cut 5 bases from V and 0 bases from J, with 30 bases between. The CDR3 extends over 21 amino acids. The germline V gene encodes CDR1 MNHEY and CDR2 SMNVEV (reference sequence).